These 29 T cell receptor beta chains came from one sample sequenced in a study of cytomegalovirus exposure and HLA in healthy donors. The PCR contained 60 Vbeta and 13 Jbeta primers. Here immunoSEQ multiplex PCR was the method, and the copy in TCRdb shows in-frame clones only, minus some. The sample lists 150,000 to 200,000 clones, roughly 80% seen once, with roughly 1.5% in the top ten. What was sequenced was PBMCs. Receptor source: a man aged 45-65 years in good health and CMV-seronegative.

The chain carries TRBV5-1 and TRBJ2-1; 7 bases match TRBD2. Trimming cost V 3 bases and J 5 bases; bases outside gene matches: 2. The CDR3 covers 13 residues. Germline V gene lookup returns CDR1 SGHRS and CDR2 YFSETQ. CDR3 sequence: CASSWGGDNEQFF. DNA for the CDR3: TGCGCCAGCAGCTGGGGGGGGGACAATGAGCAGTTCTTC.

DNA of the CDR3: TGTGCCGGTAGGACAGAGAGCTCCTATAATTCACCCCTCCACTTT. Translated: CAGRTESSYNSPLHF. This rearrangement joins TRBV2 to TRBJ1-6; a weak D match, TRBD1 (6 bases). Trimming cost V 11 bases and J 0 bases, with 14 bases left between them. The germline V gene encodes CDR1 SNHLY and CDR2 FYNNEI. This CDR3 is built from 15 residues.

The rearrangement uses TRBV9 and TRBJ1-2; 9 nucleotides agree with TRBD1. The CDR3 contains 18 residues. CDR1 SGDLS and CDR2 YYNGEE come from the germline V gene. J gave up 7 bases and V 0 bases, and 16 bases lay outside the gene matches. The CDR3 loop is CASSVGLGQGPTLGGYTF. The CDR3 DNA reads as TGTGCCAGCAGCGTAGGTTTGGGACAGGGACCAACTTTGGGTGGCTACACCTTC.

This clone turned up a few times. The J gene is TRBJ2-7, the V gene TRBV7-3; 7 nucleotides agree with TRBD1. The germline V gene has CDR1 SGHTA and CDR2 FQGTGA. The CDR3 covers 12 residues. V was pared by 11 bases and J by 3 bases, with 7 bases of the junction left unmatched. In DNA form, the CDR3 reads TGTGCCTTTGTGGACAGGCACTACGAGCAGTACTTC. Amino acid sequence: CAFVDRHYEQYF.

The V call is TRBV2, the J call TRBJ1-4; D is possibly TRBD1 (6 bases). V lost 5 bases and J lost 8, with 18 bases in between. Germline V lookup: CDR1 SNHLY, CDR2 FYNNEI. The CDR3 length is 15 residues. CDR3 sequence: CASSRSGRGGEKLFF. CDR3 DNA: TGTGCCAGCAGTCGCTCGGGGAGGGGGGGCGAAAAACTGTTTTTT.

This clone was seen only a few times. CDR3: CASSYSSSGDYEQYF. Here the CDR3 DNA reads TGTGCCAGCAGTTACTCGAGTAGCGGGGACTACGAGCAGTACTTC. The chain joins TRBV6-5 to TRBJ2-7; 8 nucleotides match TRBD2. The CDR3 has 15 residues. With V trimmed by 0 bases and J by 3 bases, 4 bases remained unmatched. Germline values: CDR1 MNHEY, CDR2 SVGAGI.

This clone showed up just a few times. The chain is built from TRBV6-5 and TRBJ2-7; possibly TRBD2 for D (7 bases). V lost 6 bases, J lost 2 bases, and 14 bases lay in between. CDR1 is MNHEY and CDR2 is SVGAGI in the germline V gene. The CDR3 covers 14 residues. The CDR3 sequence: CASRRGGRAYEQYF. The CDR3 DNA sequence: TGTGCCAGCAGAAGGGGGGGGAGGGCCTACGAGCAGTACTTC.

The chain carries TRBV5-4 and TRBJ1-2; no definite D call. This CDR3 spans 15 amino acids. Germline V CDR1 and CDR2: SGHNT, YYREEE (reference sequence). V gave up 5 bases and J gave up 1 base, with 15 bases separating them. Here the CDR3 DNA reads TGTGCCAGCAGGACGGCCGGACTGGTTAACTATGGCTACACCTTC. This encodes CASRTAGLVNYGYTF.

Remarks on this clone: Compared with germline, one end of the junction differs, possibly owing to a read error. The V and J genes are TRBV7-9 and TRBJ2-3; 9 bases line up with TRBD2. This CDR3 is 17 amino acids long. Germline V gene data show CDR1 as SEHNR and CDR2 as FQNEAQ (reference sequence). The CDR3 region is CSSSLAGWREGPDTQYF. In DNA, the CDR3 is TGTTCCAGCAGCTTAGCGGGGTGGCGGGAGGGCCCAGATACGCAGTATTTT.

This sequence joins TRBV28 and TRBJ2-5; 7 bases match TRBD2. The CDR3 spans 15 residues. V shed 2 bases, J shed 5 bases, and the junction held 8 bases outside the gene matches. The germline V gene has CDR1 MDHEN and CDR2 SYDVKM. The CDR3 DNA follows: TGTGCCAGCAGTTTAGCTAGCGGAACTTCGGAGACCCAGTACTTC. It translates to CASSLASGTSETQYF.

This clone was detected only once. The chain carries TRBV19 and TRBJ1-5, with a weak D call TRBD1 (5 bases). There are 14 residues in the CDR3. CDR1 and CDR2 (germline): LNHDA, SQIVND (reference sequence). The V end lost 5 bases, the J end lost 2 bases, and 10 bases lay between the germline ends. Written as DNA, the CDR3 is TGTGCCAGTAGTCCGAGACAGCGCAATCAGCCCCAGCATTTT. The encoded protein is CASSPRQRNQPQHF.

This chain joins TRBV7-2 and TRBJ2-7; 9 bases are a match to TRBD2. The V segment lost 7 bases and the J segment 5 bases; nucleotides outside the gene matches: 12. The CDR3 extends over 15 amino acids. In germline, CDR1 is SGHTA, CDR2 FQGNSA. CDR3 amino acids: CASKISSGGKDEQYF. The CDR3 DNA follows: TGTGCCAGCAAGATCTCGAGCGGGGGGAAGGACGAGCAGTACTTC. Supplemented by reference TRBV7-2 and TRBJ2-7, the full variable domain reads GAGVSQSPSNKVTEKGKDVELRCDPISGHTALYWYRQSLGQGLEFLIYFQGNSAPDKSGLPSDRFSAERTGGSVSTLTIQRTQQEDSAVYLCASKISSGGKDEQYFGPGTRLTVT.

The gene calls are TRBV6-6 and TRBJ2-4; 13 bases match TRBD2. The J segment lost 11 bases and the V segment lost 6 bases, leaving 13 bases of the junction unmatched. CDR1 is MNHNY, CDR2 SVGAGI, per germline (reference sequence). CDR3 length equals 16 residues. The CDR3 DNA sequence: TGTGCCAGCAGCCAAACTAGCGGGGGGGCCTTGGCCCTTCAGTACTTC. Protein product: CASSQTSGGALALQYF.

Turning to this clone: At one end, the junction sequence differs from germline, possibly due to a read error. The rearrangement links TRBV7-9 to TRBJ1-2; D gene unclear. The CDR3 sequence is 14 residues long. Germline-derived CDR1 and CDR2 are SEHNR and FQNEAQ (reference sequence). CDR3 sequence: CSSSFSRDGSGYTF. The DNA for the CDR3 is TGTTCCAGCAGCTTTAGTCGAGATGGGAGCGGCTACACCTTC.

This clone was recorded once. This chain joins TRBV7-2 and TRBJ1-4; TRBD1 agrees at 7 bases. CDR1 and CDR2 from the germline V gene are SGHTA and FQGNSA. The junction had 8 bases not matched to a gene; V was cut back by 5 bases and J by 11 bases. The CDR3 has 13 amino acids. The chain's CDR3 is CASSPEPRGKLFF. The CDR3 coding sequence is TGTGCCAGCAGCCCAGAGCCCAGGGGGAAACTGTTTTTT.

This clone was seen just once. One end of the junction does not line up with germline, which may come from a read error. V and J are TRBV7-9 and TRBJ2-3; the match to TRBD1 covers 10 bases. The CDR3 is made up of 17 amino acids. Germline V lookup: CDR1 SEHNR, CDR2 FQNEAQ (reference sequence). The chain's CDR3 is CSSSLVGGTGALDTQYF. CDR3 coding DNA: TGTTCCAGCAGCTTAGTCGGAGGGACAGGGGCATTAGATACGCAGTATTTT. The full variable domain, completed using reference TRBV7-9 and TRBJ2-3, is DTGVSQNPRHKITKRGQNVTFRCDPISEHNRLYWYRQTLGQGPEFLTYFQNEAQLEKSRLLSDRFSAERPKGSFSTLEIQRTEQGDSAMYLCSSSLVGGTGALDTQYFGPGTRLTVL.

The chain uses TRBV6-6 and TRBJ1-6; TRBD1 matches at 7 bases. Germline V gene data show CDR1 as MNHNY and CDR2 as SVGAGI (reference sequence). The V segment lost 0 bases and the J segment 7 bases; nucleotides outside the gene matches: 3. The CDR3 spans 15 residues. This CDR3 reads CASSYSRDRNSPLHF. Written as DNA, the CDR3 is TGTGCCAGCAGTTACTCGAGGGACAGAAATTCACCCCTCCACTTT.

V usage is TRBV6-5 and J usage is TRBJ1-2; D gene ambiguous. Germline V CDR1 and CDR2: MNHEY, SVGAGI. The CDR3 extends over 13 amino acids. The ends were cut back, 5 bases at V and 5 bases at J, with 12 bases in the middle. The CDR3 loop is CASSPTRPYGYTF. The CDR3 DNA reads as TGTGCCAGCAGTCCGACACGCCCATATGGCTACACCTTC.

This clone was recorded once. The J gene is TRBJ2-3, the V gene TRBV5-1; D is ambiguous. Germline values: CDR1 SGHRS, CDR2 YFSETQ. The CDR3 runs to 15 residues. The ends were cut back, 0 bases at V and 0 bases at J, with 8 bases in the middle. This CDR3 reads CASSLGQVSTDTQYF. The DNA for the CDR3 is TGCGCCAGCAGCTTGGGGCAGGTTAGCACAGATACGCAGTATTTT.

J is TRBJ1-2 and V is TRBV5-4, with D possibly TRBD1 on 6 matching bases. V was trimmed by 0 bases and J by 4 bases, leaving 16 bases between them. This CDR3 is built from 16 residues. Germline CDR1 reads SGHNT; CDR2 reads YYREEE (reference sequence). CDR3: CASSLALEGVRYGYTF. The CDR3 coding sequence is TGTGCCAGCAGCTTGGCCCTAGAGGGGGTTCGCTATGGCTACACCTTC.

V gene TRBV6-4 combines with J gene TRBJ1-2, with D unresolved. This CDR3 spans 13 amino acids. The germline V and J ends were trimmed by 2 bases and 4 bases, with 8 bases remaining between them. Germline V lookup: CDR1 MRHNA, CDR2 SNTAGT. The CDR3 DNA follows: TGTGCCAGCAGTGACAGCCGAGGCTATGGCTACACCTTC. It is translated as CASSDSRGYGYTF.

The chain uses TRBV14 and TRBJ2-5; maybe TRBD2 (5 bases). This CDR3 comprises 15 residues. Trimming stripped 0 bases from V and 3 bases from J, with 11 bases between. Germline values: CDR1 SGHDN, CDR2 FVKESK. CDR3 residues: CASSQDTRSEETQYF. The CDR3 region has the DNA TGTGCCAGCAGCCAAGACACTAGATCCGAAGAGACCCAGTACTTC.

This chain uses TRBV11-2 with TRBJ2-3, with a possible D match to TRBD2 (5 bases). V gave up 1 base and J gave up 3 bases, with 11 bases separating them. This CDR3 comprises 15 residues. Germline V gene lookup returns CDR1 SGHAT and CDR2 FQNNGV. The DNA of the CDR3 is TGTGCCAGCAGCTTAGTTTTAACGGGAACAGATACGCAGTATTTT. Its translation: CASSLVLTGTDTQYF. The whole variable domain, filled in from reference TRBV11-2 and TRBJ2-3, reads EAGVAQSPRYKIIEKRQSVAFWCNPISGHATLYWYQQILGQGPKLLIQFQNNGVVDDSQLPKDRFSAERLKGVDSTLKIQPAKLEDSAVYLCASSLVLTGTDTQYFGPGTRLTVL.

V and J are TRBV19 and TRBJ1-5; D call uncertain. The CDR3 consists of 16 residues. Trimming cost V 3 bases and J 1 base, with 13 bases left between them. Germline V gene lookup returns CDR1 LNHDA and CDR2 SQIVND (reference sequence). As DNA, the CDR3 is TGTGCCAGTAGTATGGAAGCGAGAGTCAGCAATCAGCCCCAGCATTTT. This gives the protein CASSMEARVSNQPQHF.

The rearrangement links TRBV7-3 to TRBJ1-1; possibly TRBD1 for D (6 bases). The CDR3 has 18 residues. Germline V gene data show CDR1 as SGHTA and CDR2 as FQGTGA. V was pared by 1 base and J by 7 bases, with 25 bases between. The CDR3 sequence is CASSLISPVSRGIGEAFF. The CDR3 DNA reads TGTGCCAGCAGCTTAATATCCCCCGTGAGCAGGGGTATTGGTGAAGCTTTCTTT.

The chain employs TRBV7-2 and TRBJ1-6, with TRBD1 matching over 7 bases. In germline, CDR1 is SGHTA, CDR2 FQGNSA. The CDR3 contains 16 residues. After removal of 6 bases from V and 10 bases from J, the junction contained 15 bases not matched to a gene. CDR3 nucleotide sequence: TGTGCCAGCAGGCGCCCGGGACAGAGTCTGGGGTCACCCCTCCACTTT. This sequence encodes CASRRPGQSLGSPLHF.

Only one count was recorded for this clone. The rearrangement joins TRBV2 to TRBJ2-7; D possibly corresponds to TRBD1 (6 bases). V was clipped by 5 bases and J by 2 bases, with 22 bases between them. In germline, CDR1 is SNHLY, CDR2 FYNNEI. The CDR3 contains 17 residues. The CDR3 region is CASSNPKFTGSPYEQYF. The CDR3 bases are TGTGCCAGCAGTAACCCAAAGTTTACAGGGTCTCCCTACGAGCAGTACTTC.

The CDR3 nucleotides read TGTGCCACCAGCAGAGATCGAACGGTCGGGAACTACGAGCAGTACTTC. Amino acids: CATSRDRTVGNYEQYF. This chain connects TRBV15 to TRBJ2-7, with D possibly being TRBD2 (5 bases). V was clipped by 0 bases and J by 3 bases, with 15 bases between them. The germline V gene has CDR1 LNHNV and CDR2 YYDKDF (reference sequence). The CDR3 is 16 amino acids.

CDR3: CASSSLRGTREKLFF. CDR3 bases: TGTGCCAGCAGCTCCCTCCGCGGGACTCGTGAAAAACTGTTTTTT. The V gene is TRBV11-2, the J gene TRBJ1-4, with D tentatively TRBD1 (5 bases). This CDR3 has 15 amino acids. Trimming removed 4 bases from V and 7 bases from J, with 16 bases in between. CDR1 and CDR2 (germline): SGHAT, FQNNGV.